This T cell receptor (beta chain) was identified during a study of T cell repertoires in cytomegalovirus infection. Across the study: Public signatures in TCR beta pointed to CMV infection and matching HLA type.

This clonotype was seen more than once but under ten times. As yet, its antigen is unknown. TCRdb itself ran the reads through MiXCR, one entry per CDR3 protein. Of more than 95,000 distinct CDR3 sequences listed, 25% to 35% are singletons. Sequences were derived from CD8+ T cells from cultured PBMCs, sampled from culture after CMV antigen stimulation. This clonotype was obtained from a human donor in good health (CMV status not recorded). Some clones in this sample may be carry-over from other donors' samples.

The CDR3, as DNA: TGTGCCAGCAGCTTAGGAGCAGGGAGCAATCAGCCCCAGCATTTT. Its protein product is CASSLGAGSNQPQHF. The rearrangement joins TRBV7-9 to TRBJ1-5; the D gene is possibly TRBD1 (5 bases). The CDR3 runs to 15 residues. V shed 1 base and J shed 1 base, with 8 bases lying between them. Germline V gives CDR1 SEHNR, CDR2 FQNEAQ (reference sequence). Full variable domain (rest looked up from reference TRBV7-9 and TRBJ1-5): DTGVSQNPRHKITKRGQNVTFRCDPISEHNRLYWYRQTLGQGPEFLTYFQNEAQLEKSRLLSDRFSAERPKGSFSTLEIQRTEQGDSAMYLCASSLGAGSNQPQHFGDGTRLSIL.